The 15 T cell receptor beta chains listed next were all sequenced from one sample in a study of OX40 agonist ivuxolimab in advanced cancers. TCRdb's copy holds only in-frame clones and misses some; the assay was immunoSEQ multiplex PCR. This sample has some 45,000 clones, with about three quarters found just once. The source was CD4+ or CD8+ T cells sorted from blood, collected in a trial of the OX40 agonist ivuxolimab. These receptors were obtained from an adult with an advanced solid tumor such as melanoma, head and neck, liver or kidney cancer.

V is TRBV7-6 and J is TRBJ2-3; 11 positions match TRBD1. The V segment lost 4 bases and the J segment 4 bases; nucleotides outside the gene matches: 1. CDR1 is SGHVS, CDR2 FNYEAQ, per germline. The CDR3 has 14 residues. The CDR3 region has the DNA TGTGCCAGCAGCTCGGGACAGGGGGCAGATACGCAGTATTTT. Translation gives CASSSGQGADTQYF.

V and J are TRBV7-2 and TRBJ2-5; 9 bases map to TRBD2. Losses at the gene ends were 5 bases for V and 5 bases for J; bases not matched to a gene: 9. The CDR3 contains 15 residues. Germline CDR1 and CDR2: SGHTA and FQGNSA. The CDR3 nucleotides are TGTGCCAGCAGCCGCGGGACTAGCCGGCAGGAGACCCAGTACTTC. As protein: CASSRGTSRQETQYF.

Notes on this clone: A read error is the likely source, as a far larger clone sits one nucleotide away. Other DNA variants within this sample encode the same CDR3. The rearrangement uses TRBV5-1 and TRBJ1-1; D remains ambiguous. The CDR3 is 14 amino acids. Trimming cost V 0 bases and J 0 bases, with 6 bases left between them. Per germline, CDR1 SGHRS and CDR2 YFSETQ. The CDR3 DNA reads TGCGCCAGCAGCTTGGTGGGTATGAACACTGAAGCTTTCTTT. The encoded protein is CASSLVGMNTEAFF.

This chain joins TRBV10-2 and TRBJ1-3; TRBD1 aligns across 7 bases. Germline assignment: CDR1 WSHSY and CDR2 SAAADI. V trimming: 6 bases; J trimming: 0 bases; junction bases outside the gene matches: 5. This CDR3 spans 15 amino acids. CDR3 amino acids: CASRGDRFSGNTIYF. The CDR3 DNA sequence: TGCGCCAGCAGGGGGGACAGATTCTCTGGAAACACCATATATTTT.

The chain links TRBV4-3 to TRBJ1-2; 9 bases are a match to TRBD1. V shed 0 bases and J 10 bases; nucleotides not matched to a gene: 6. CDR3 length equals 14 residues. Germline V lookup: CDR1 LGHNA, CDR2 YSLEER. CDR3 sequence: CASSQETGDRVYTF. The CDR3 DNA follows: TGCGCCAGCAGCCAAGAAACCGGGGACAGGGTCTACACCTTC.

V usage is TRBV5-4 and J usage is TRBJ2-5; no clear D gene. Trimming took off 4 bases at V and 1 base at J, with 11 bases between the two ends. The V gene's germline CDR1 is SGHNT and CDR2 YYREEE (reference sequence). CDR3 length equals 14 residues. The CDR3 reads CASSPKNLQETQYF. For the CDR3, the DNA is TGTGCCAGCAGCCCAAAAAACCTCCAAGAGACCCAGTACTTC. Full variable domain (outside the CDR3, taken from reference TRBV5-4 and TRBJ2-5): ETGVTQSPTHLIKTRGQQVTLRCSSQSGHNTVSWYQQALGQGPQFIFQYYREEENGRGNFPPRFSGLQFPNYSSELNVNALELDDSALYLCASSPKNLQETQYFGPGTRLLVL.

The chain employs TRBV7-7 and TRBJ2-3; D is uncertain. Per germline, CDR1 SSHAT and CDR2 FNYEAQ (reference sequence). The CDR3 has 13 amino acids. Trimming pared 2 bases from V and 4 bases from J, leaving 7 bases between. DNA of the CDR3: TGTGCCAGCAGCTTAACCCTTCCAGATACGCAGTATTTT. The encoded protein is CASSLTLPDTQYF.

The J gene is TRBJ2-6, the V gene TRBV9; 12 nucleotides agree with TRBD1. The trim removed 3 bases at V and 1 base at J, leaving 8 bases unmatched. Germline lookup yields CDR1 SGDLS and CDR2 YYNGEE. The CDR3 contains 19 residues. The CDR3 spells CASSAPPGQGASGANVLTF. Here the CDR3 DNA reads TGTGCCAGCAGCGCCCCACCGGGACAGGGGGCATCTGGGGCCAACGTCCTGACTTTC.

This chain uses TRBV7-6 with TRBJ2-7; tentative D call: TRBD2 (5 bases). The CDR3 sequence is 14 residues long. The germline V gene encodes CDR1 SGHVS and CDR2 FNYEAQ. V gave up 1 base and J gave up 2 bases, with 9 bases separating them. CDR3 protein: CASSLETAAYEQYF. In DNA, the CDR3 is TGTGCCAGCAGCTTAGAAACAGCGGCCTACGAGCAGTACTTC.

The J gene is TRBJ1-1, the V gene TRBV5-1; 7 bases align to TRBD1. Per germline, CDR1 SGHRS and CDR2 YFSETQ. V trimming: 4 bases; J trimming: 0 bases; junction bases outside the gene matches: 9. CDR3 length: 16 amino acids. CDR3: CASSQRDRAMNTEAFF. In DNA form, the CDR3 reads TGCGCCAGCAGCCAACGGGACAGAGCCATGAACACTGAAGCTTTCTTT.

This clone was counted only a few times. The chain couples TRBV7-2 to TRBJ1-2; no clear D gene. This CDR3 contains 12 residues. V lost 2 bases and J lost 6, with 7 bases in between. Germline loops: CDR1 SGHTA, CDR2 FQGNSA. In DNA, the CDR3 is TGTGCCAGCAGCTTATTCGGGGATGGCTACACCTTC. Residues: CASSLFGDGYTF. Based on the CDR3 plus reference TRBV7-2 and TRBJ1-2, the full variable domain is GAGVSQSPSNKVTEKGKDVELRCDPISGHTALYWYRQSLGQGLEFLIYFQGNSAPDKSGLPSDRFSAERTGGSVSTLTIQRTQQEDSAVYLCASSLFGDGYTFGSGTRLTVV.

The chain has TRBV7-2 and TRBJ1-2; 12 bases line up with TRBD1. Germline CDR1 SGHTA, CDR2 FQGNSA. The CDR3 contains 14 residues. The junction had 4 bases not matched to a gene; V was cut back by 3 bases and J by 8 bases. CDR3 nucleotides: TGTGCCAGCAGCTTGGGACAGGGGGCCGGAGGCTACACCTTC. This gives the protein CASSLGQGAGGYTF.

The chain links TRBV7-9 to TRBJ1-4, with a possible D match to TRBD1 (6 bases). CDR3 length equals 16 residues. The V gene lost 1 base and the J gene lost 7 bases, with 16 bases spanning the gap. CDR1 and CDR2 from the germline V gene are SEHNR and FQNEAQ (reference sequence). The DNA of the CDR3 is TGTGCCAGCAGCTTAGGATCAGGGACACGGATTGAAAAACTGTTTTTT. This gives the protein CASSLGSGTRIEKLFF. Together with reference TRBV7-9 and TRBJ1-4, the CDR3 gives the full variable domain: DTGVSQNPRHKITKRGQNVTFRCDPISEHNRLYWYRQTLGQGPEFLTYFQNEAQLEKSRLLSDRFSAERPKGSFSTLEIQRTEQGDSAMYLCASSLGSGTRIEKLFFGSGTQLSVL.

This clone has only one observation. V gene TRBV4-3 combines with J gene TRBJ2-1; 13 bases agree with TRBD2. Germline loops: CDR1 LGHNA, CDR2 YSLEER. The V gene end was trimmed by 0 bases and the J gene end by 8 bases; junction bases not matched to a gene: 7. The CDR3 consists of 17 residues. The chain's CDR3 is CASSQDTRTSGSHEQFF. CDR3 sequence (DNA): TGCGCCAGCAGCCAAGATACGCGGACTAGCGGGAGCCATGAGCAGTTCTTC.

The CDR3 here is CASSYGTGAAEQYF. The CDR3 coding sequence is TGTGCCAGCAGTTACGGTACAGGGGCCGCTGAGCAGTACTTC. The rearrangement links TRBV6-5 to TRBJ2-7; 7 positions agree with TRBD1. J was trimmed by 7 bases and V by 2 bases; bases with no gene match: 8. Germline V gives CDR1 MNHEY, CDR2 SVGAGI. The CDR3 has 14 residues.